The source of this T cell receptor (beta chain) is a study of blood T cell repertoires in COVID-19. Study information: Sites across the United States, Italy and Spain contributed samples from acute and convalescent COVID-19.

Trimming left V 5 bases short and J 1 base short, with 11 bases between. CDR3 length: 14 amino acids. From germline, CDR1 is SGHAT and CDR2 FQDESV (reference sequence). Some clones are missing from TCRdb's copy, which holds only in-frame ones; the method was immunoSEQ multiplex PCR. The sample lists 300,000 to 400,000 clones; roughly 87% were seen once. Seattle researchers signed up patients amid active infection and tracked them longitudinally. This chain connects TRBV11-1 to TRBJ2-5; possibly TRBD2 for D (5 bases). The sequenced sample was peripheral blood. The clonotype was recovered from a young man with COVID-19, enrolled during active disease. This chain's CDR3 is CASSLLEAQETQYF. DNA of the CDR3: TGTGCCAGCAGCCTTCTGGAGGCCCAAGAGACCCAGTACTTC.